The source of this T cell receptor (beta chain) is a study of PD-1 blockade in classical Hodgkin lymphoma. Study-wide points: Baseline TCR diversity was reportedly lower in newly diagnosed patients than healthy donors.

Here immunoSEQ multiplex PCR was the method, and the copy in TCRdb shows in-frame clones only, minus some. The repertoire holds tens of thousands of clones, with about 88% as singletons. CDR1 SGDLS and CDR2 YYNGEE come from the germline V gene. With V trimmed by 0 bases and J by 1 base, 11 bases remained unmatched. The CDR3 totals 19 residues. Turning to this clone: The antigen is undetermined.

Time point given: cycle 4 day 1 (C4D1), after less than seven weeks of nivolumab. In every patient, relapse followed autologous stem cell transplantation, while exposure to brentuximab vedotin differed. Starting with thawed PBMCs, CD4+ T cells were purified by magnetic negative selection. Responses achieved at best were complete response, partial response or progressive disease. The chain links TRBV9 to TRBJ2-1, with 9 bases aligning to TRBD2. The TCR sequence derives from a human donor with classical Hodgkin lymphoma. The sample in question was CD4+ T cells from blood, obtained before the fourth cycle of nivolumab. CDR3 nucleotides: TGTGCCAGCAGCGTAGCTCGTTCGCCTAGCGGGGATTCCTACAATGAGCAGTTCTTC. It encodes CASSVARSPSGDSYNEQFF.